This paragraph covers one T cell receptor beta chain sequence. What it binds is unknown. This specimen comes from a study of T cell responses to AZD1222 COVID-19 vaccine. Regarding the study as a whole: White British ancestry dominated among donors, who included more females, and clonal diversity was possibly underestimated. With two AZD1222 doses given, Spike-specific TCR breadth and depth both rose. Repertoires were sampled only after the peak T cell response. Unmutated variant regions are reportedly the target of nearly half of TCRs that are spike-specific.

The data were produced by immunoSEQ multiplex PCR, yet TCRdb's version contains in-frame clones alone and is incomplete. Of about 75,000 clones listed, around 88% are singletons. The CDR3 consists of 18 residues. V trimming: 5 bases; J trimming: 0 bases; junction bases outside the gene matches: 7. CDR1 and CDR2 (germline): MNHNY, SVGAGI (reference sequence). This TCR derives from an adult who received the MenACWY meningococcal vaccine as a control. This chain joins TRBV6-6 and TRBJ2-6, with 10 bases identical to TRBD1. This specimen consisted of peripheral blood, obtained 28 days after the second dose of the MenACWY control vaccine. The CDR3 coding sequence is TGTGCCAGCAGTGGATCGGGACAGGGGCCCTCTGGGGCCAACGTCCTGACTTTC. It translates to CASSGSGQGPSGANVLTF.